The next 5 T cell receptor beta chains were all read from a single sample in a study of T cells in women clearing cervical HPV infection. Method: immunoSEQ multiplex PCR; TCRdb's copy keeps in-frame clones and lacks some. Listed are 20,000 to 25,000 clones; around a tenth falls within the top ten. Sequencing was carried out using blood buffy coat. Receptors originate from a woman aged 18-70 years with a cervical HPV16 infection that either progressed to CIN3+ or cleared (not recorded which).

Concerning this clone itself: The read terminates 3 residues before the CDR3 end, so the remaining end is supplied by the germline J gene. V gene TRBV19 combines with J gene TRBJ2-2, with 9 bases matching TRBD1. Germline V gene lookup returns CDR1 LNHDA and CDR2 SQIVND (reference sequence). The CDR3 covers 16 residues. The DNA read from the CDR3 is TGTGCCAGCTCACCCCCCCGAGGACAGGGGATTAGCTTG. Translating it yields CASSPPRGQGISL. The full-length CDR3 reads as CASSPPRGQGISLLFF.

Here the CDR3 reads CASSPGPYNYGYTF. The DNA read from the CDR3 is TGTGCCAGTAGTCCAGGGCCCTATAACTATGGC. V gene TRBV19 combines with J gene TRBJ1-2; D might be TRBD1 (5 bases). The read is 3 residues too short to cover the CDR3 end, so that end is filled in from the germline J gene. V was pared by 5 bases and J by 1 base, with 11 bases between. The length of the CDR3 is 14 residues. Germline lookup yields CDR1 LNHDA and CDR2 SQIVND (reference sequence).

On this clone: Read data end 3 residues before the CDR3 end; the end is taken from the germline J gene. This chain connects TRBV5-1 to TRBJ2-5; the D gene is possibly TRBD2 (7 bases). With 0 bases removed from V and 5 bases from J, the gap between germline ends came to 14 bases. The germline V gene encodes CDR1 SGHRS and CDR2 YFSETQ. The CDR3 contains 15 residues. The CDR3 protein is CASSLAVGGLETQYF. The covered CDR3 bases are TGCGCCAGCAGCTTGGCCGTGGGGGGGCTGGAGACC.

Turning to this clone: Read sequence stops 3 residues before the CDR3 end, and the germline J gene provides the missing end. The rearrangement joins TRBV18 to TRBJ1-2, with 7 bases fitting TRBD1. After removal of 4 bases from V and 5 bases from J, the junction contained 13 bases not matched to a gene. Germline CDR1 KGHSH, CDR2 LQKENI. This CDR3 has 16 residues. The sequenced CDR3 bases are TGTGCCAGCTCACGCACAGGGGACCCCGCATCGTATGGC. Protein: CASSRTGDPASYG. In full, the CDR3 reads CASSRTGDPASYGYTF.

In regard to this clone: The sequence runs out 3 residues before the end of the CDR3; the remainder is reconstructed from the germline J gene. The chain combines TRBV27 with TRBJ2-3, with 7 bases fitting TRBD2. Germline assignment: CDR1 MNHEY and CDR2 SMNVEV (reference sequence). The CDR3 sequence is 14 residues long. J lost 5 bases, V lost 5 bases, and 7 bases had no gene match. The CDR3 is CASSTSGKGDTQYF. The covered CDR3 bases are TGTGCCAGCAGTACCAGCGGGAAAGGAGATACG.